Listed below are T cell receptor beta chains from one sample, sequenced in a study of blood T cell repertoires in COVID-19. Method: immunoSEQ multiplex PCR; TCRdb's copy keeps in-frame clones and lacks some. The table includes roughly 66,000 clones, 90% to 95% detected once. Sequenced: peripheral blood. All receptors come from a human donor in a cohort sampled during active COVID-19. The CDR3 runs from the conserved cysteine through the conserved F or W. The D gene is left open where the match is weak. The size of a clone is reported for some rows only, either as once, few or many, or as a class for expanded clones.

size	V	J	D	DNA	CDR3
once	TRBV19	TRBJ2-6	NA	TGTGCCAGTAGAGAACCGGGAAGAAGCTCTGGGGCCAACGTCCTGACTTTC	CASREPGRSSGANVLTF
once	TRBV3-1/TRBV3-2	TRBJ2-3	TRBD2	TGTGCCAGCAGCCAAGGGCCGGGACTAAACACAGATACGCAGTATTTT	CASSQGPGLNTDTQYF
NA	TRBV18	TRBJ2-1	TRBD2	TGTGCCAGCTCACGAGGGACTAGCGGGAATGAGCAGTTCTTC	CASSRGTSGNEQFF
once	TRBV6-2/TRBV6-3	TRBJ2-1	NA	TGTGCCAGCAGTAGTAGAACAGGGTGGGTCAATGAGCAGTTCTTC	CASSSRTGWVNEQFF
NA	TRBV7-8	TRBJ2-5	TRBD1	TGTGCCAGCAGCTTCCGACAGGGTAGAGAGACCCAGTACTTC	CASSFRQGRETQYF
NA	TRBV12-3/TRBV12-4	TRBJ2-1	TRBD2	TGTGCCAGCAGAGGACTAGCCGATGAGCAGTTCTTC	CASRGLADEQFF
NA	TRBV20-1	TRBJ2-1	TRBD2	TGCAGTGCTAGTGCGCTAGCGGGGGGGCGGAACAATGAGCAGTTCTTC	CSASALAGGRNNEQFF
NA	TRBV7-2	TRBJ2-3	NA	TGTGCCAGCAGCTTAGTAAGCATACGCACAGATACGCAGTATTTT	CASSLVSIRTDTQYF
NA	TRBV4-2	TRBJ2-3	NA	TGTGCCAGCAGCCAAGATATGGTAGCTGATACGCAGTATTTT	CASSQDMVADTQYF
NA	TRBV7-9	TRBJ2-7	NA	TGTGCCAGCAGCTTTGCCCGTGGGGCGGGGTTACAAGAGCAGTACTTC	CASSFARGAGLQEQYF
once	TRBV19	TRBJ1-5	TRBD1	TGTGCCAGTACCAAGGACAGGGGGCCTCAGCCCCAGCATTTT	CASTKDRGPQPQHF
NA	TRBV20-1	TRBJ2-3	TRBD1	TGCAGTGCTAGTGACAGGGGGCGCACAGATACGCAGTATTTT	CSASDRGRTDTQYF
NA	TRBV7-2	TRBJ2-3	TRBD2	TGTGCCAGCAGCTTAGACGCGGGAGGGAGCACAGATACGCAGTATTTT	CASSLDAGGSTDTQYF
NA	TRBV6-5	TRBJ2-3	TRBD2	TGTGCCAGCAGTCGTAGCGGGGGGGCCGCTGATACGCAGTATTTT	CASSRSGGAADTQYF
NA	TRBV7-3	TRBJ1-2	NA	TGTGCCAGCAGCCCCGGGATTGGCTATGGCTACACCTTC	CASSPGIGYGYTF
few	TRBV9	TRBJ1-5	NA	TGTGCCAGCAGCGTAGACGGGGGGCTCAATCAGCCCCAGCATTTT	CASSVDGGLNQPQHF
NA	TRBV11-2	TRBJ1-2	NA	TGTGCCAGCGGGTGGGCACCTTCCGACGGCTACACCTTC	CASGWAPSDGYTF
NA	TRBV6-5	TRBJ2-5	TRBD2	TGTGCCAGCAGTTCTAGCGGGGGGGCCCAAGAGACCCAGTACTTC	CASSSSGGAQETQYF
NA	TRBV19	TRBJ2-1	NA	TGTGCCAGTAGTCCGGGGACAGGGGTTTTAACTAGCGGGCGTTACAATGAGCAGTTCTTC	CASSPGTGVLTSGRYNEQFF
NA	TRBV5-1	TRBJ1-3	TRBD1	TGCGCCAGCAGCTGGACAGGAGACTCTGGAAACACCATATATTTT	CASSWTGDSGNTIYF
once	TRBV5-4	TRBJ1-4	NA	TGTGCCAGCAGCTCGACAGGTGGCAAGGGCAAGGCAACTAATGAAAAACTGTTTTTT	CASSSTGGKGKATNEKLFF
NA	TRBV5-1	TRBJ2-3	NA	TGCGCCAGCAGCTTGGCTACTCAAACCACAGATACGCAGTATTTT	CASSLATQTTDTQYF
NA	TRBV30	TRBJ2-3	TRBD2	TGTGCCTGGGCCGGGACTAGCGGGACAGATACGCAGTATTTT	CAWAGTSGTDTQYF
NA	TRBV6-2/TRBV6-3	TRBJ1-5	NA	TGTGCCAGCAGTTACGGGTCGGGGGGCAATCAGCCCCAGCATTTT	CASSYGSGGNQPQHF
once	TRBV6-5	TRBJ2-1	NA	TGTGCCAGCAGGACACAGGGCAATGAGCAGTTCTTC	CASRTQGNEQFF
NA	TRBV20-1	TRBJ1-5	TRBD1	TGCAGTGCTAGTATGACAGGGAGTCAGCCCCAGCATTTT	CSASMTGSQPQHF
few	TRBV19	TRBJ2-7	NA	TGTGCCAGTATCGAAGACAGGCCCAAACTTTACTCCTACGAGCAGTACTTC	CASIEDRPKLYSYEQYF
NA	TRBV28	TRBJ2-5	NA	TGTGCCAGCACCCTCCCCGGAGATGAGACCCAGTACTTC	CASTLPGDETQYF
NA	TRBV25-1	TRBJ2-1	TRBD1	TGTGCCAGCAGGCCCCAAGGACAGGATGAGCAGTTCTTC	CASRPQGQDEQFF
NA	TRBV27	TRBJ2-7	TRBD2	TGTGCCAGCAGTTTATCGGCAACTAGCGGGAGGGCCTACGAGCAGTACTTC	CASSLSATSGRAYEQYF
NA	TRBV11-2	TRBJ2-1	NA	TGTGCCAGCAGCTTTCCGGGGGACCTTTACAATGAGCAGTTCTTC	CASSFPGDLYNEQFF
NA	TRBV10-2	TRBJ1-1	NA	TGCGCCAGTCGGACCGCGGAGGGGACTGAAGCTTTCTTT	CASRTAEGTEAFF
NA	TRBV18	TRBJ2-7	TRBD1	TGTGCCAGCTCACCGACGGGGACAGGGATTTGGGAGCAGTACTTC	CASSPTGTGIWEQYF
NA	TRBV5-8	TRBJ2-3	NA	TGTGCCAGCAGCTTGGGGGGAGGACTATCCGGCTACGGCACAGATACGCAGTATTTT	CASSLGGGLSGYGTDTQYF
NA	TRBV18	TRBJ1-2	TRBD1	TGTGCCAGCTCACCCACCCAATTGGACAGGTTGGGTGGCTACACCTTC	CASSPTQLDRLGGYTF
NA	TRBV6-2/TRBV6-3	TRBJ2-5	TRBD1	TGTGCCAGCAGTCTCCGACAGGGTGGCGAGACCCAGTACTTC	CASSLRQGGETQYF
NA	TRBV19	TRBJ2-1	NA	TGTGCCAGTAGTACGCCGGGATGGAGCTCCTACAATGAGCAGTTCTTC	CASSTPGWSSYNEQFF
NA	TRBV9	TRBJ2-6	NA	TGTGCCAGCAGCGTAGAAGCCAGGGCCTCCTCTGGGGCCAACGTCCTGACTTTC	CASSVEARASSGANVLTF
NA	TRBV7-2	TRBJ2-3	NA	TGTGCCAGCAGCGAGAGCCGGGGGGCCGTGGGAGATACGCAGTATTTT	CASSESRGAVGDTQYF
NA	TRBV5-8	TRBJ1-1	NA	TGTGCCAGCAGCTTCCGTTGGGACGGGGGCACTGAAGCTTTCTTT	CASSFRWDGGTEAFF
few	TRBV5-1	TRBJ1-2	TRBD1	TGCGCCAGCAGATCGACCGGGACAGGGGAAGGCTACACCTTC	CASRSTGTGEGYTF
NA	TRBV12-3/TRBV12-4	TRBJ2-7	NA	TGTGCCAGCAGCACCCCCCCAGGGCGCGAGCAGTACTTC	CASSTPPGREQYF
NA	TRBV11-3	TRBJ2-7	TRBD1	TGTGCCAGCAGCCCGGGGACAGGTCCCTCCTACGAGCAGTACTTC	CASSPGTGPSYEQYF
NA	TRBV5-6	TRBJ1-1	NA	TGTGCCAGCAGCCCCCTAGGACTCCGGTCCGGCGGCACTGAAGCTTTCTTT	CASSPLGLRSGGTEAFF
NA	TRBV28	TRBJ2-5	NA	TGTGCCAGCAGTTTTATTGGGCAGGGAGGAGAGACCCAGTACTTC	CASSFIGQGGETQYF
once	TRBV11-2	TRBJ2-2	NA	TGTGCCAGCAGCTTAGGACAGAACACCGGGGAGCTGTTTTTT	CASSLGQNTGELFF
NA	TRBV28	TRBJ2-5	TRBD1	TGTGCCAGCAGACTGGGACAGGATCATGAGACCCAGTACTTC	CASRLGQDHETQYF
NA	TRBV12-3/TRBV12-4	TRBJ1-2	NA	TGTGCCAGCAGTTGGGGGGGGAACGGCTACACCTTC	CASSWGGNGYTF
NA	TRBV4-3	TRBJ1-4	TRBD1	TGCGCCAGCAGCCCCGACAGGGCAACTAATGAAAAACTGTTTTTT	CASSPDRATNEKLFF
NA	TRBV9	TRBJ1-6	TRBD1	TGTGCCAGCAGTACCCAGGAAACAGGGGGTAATTCACCCCTCCACTTT	CASSTQETGGNSPLHF
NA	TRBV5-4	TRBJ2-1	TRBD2	TGTGCCAGCAGCTTGCTCCGACTAGCGGGAGTGGTGGATGAGCAGTTCTTC	CASSLLRLAGVVDEQFF
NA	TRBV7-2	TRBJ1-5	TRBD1	TGTGCCAGCAGCTCACAGGGGGCGAACAATCAGCCCCAGCATTTT	CASSSQGANNQPQHF
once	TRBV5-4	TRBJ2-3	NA	TGTGCCAGCAGCTTGAGGTCAGGGACAGATACGCAGTATTTT	CASSLRSGTDTQYF
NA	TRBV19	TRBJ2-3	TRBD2	TGTGCCAGTAGTATTACTAGCGGGGGGTGGGATACGCAGTATTTT	CASSITSGGWDTQYF
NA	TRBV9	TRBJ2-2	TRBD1	TGTGCCAGCAGCGGAACAACAGGGGGTGCCGGGGAGCTGTTTTTT	CASSGTTGGAGELFF
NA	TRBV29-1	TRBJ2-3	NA	TGCAGCGTCCATGGCCCAGATACGCAGTATTTT	CSVHGPDTQYF
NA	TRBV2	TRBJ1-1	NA	TGTGCCAGCAGTGAAATCTCAGATAACACTGAAGCTTTCTTT	CASSEISDNTEAFF